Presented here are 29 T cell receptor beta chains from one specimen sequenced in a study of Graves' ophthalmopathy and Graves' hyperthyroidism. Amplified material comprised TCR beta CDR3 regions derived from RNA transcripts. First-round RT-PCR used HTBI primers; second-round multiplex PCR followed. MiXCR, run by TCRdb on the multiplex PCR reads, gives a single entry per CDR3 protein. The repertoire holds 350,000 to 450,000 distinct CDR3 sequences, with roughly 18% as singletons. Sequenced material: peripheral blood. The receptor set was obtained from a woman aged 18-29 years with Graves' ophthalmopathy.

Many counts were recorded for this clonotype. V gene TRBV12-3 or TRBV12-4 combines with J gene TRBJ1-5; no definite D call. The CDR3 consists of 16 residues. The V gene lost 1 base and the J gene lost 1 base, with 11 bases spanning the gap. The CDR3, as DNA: TGTGCCAGCAGTTTAGGAGCTGGGGAAAGCAATCAGCCCCAGCATTTT. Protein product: CASSLGAGESNQPQHF.

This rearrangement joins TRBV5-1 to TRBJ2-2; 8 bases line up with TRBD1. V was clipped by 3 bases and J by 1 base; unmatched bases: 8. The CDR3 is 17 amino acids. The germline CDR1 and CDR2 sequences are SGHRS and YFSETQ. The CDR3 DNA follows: TGCGCCAGCAGCTCCACGGCTGGACAGGGGAACACCGGGGAGCTGTTTTTT. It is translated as CASSSTAGQGNTGELFF.

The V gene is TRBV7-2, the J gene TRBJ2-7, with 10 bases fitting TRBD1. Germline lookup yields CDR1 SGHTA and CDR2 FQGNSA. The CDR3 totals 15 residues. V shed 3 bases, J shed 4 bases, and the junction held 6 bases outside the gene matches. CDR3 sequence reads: CASSLGQGIMYEQYF. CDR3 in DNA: TGTGCCAGCAGCTTGGGACAGGGGATTATGTACGAGCAGTACTTC.

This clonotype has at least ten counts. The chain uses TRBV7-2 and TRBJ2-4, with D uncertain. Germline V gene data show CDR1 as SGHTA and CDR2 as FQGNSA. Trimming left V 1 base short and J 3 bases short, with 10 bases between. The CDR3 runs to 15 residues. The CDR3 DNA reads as TGTGCCAGCAGCTTAGTAGAGGAAGGCAAAAACATTCAGTACTTC. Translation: CASSLVEEGKNIQYF. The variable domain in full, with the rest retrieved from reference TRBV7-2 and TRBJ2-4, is GAGVSQSPSNKVTEKGKDVELRCDPISGHTALYWYRQSLGQGLEFLIYFQGNSAPDKSGLPSDRFSAERTGGSVSTLTIQRTQQEDSAVYLCASSLVEEGKNIQYFGAGTRLSVL.

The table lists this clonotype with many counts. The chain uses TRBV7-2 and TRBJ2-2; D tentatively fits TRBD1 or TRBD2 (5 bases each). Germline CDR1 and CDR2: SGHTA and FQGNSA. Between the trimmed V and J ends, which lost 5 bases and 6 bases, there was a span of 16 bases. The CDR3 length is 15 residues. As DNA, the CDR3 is TGTGCCAGCAGCCGGATGCGAGGGGTCGCCGGGGAGCTGTTTTTT. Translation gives CASSRMRGVAGELFF.

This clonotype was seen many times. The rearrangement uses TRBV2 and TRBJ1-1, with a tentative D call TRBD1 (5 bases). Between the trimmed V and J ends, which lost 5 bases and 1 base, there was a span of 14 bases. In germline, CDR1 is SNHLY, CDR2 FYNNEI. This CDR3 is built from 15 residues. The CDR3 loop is CASSPGKWGNTEAFF. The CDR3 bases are TGTGCCAGCAGTCCAGGGAAGTGGGGGAACACTGAAGCTTTCTTT.

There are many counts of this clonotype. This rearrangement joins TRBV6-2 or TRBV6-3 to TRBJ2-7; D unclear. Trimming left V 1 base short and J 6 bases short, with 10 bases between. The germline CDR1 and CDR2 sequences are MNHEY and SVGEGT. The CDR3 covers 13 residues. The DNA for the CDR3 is TGTGCCAGCAGTTACTACGGGCCGGGCGAGCAGTACTTC. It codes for CASSYYGPGEQYF.

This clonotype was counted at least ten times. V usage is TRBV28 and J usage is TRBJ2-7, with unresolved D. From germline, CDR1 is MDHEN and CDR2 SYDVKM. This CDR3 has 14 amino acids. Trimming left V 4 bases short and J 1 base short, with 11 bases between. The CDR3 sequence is CASSSDDISYEQYF. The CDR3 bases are TGTGCCAGCAGTTCGGATGATATATCCTACGAGCAGTACTTC. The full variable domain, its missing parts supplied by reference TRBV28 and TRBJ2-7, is DVKVTQSSRYLVKRTGEKVFLECVQDMDHENMFWYRQDPGLGLRLIYFSYDVKMKEKGDIPEGYSVSREKKERFSLILESASTNQTSMYLCASSSDDISYEQYFGPGTRLTVT.

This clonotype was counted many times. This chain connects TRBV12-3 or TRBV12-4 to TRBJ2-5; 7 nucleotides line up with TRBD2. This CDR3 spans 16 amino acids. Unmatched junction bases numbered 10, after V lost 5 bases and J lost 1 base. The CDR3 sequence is CASSPGLGWGQETQYF. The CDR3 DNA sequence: TGTGCCAGCAGTCCCGGACTAGGGTGGGGCCAAGAGACCCAGTACTTC.

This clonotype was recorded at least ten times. CDR3 sequence reads: CSAARSGGSEAFF. CDR3 nucleotide sequence: TGCAGTGCTGCGCGATCCGGCGGGTCTGAAGCTTTCTTT. The J gene is TRBJ1-1, the V gene TRBV20-1, with D hard to call. Trimming took off 5 bases at V and 6 bases at J, with 16 bases between the two ends. Germline CDR1 reads DFQATT; CDR2 reads SNEGSKA (reference sequence). This CDR3 region has 13 residues.

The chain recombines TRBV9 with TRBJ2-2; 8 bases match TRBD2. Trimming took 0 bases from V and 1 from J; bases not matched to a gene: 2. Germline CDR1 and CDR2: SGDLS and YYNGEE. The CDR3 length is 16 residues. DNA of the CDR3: TGTGCCAGCAGCGTAGCTCTAGCGGGGAACACCGGGGAGCTGTTTTTT. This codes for CASSVALAGNTGELFF. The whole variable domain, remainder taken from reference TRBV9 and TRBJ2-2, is DSGVTQTPKHLITATGQRVTLRCSPRSGDLSVYWYQQSLDQGLQFLIQYYNGEERAKGNILERFSAQQFPDLHSELNLSSLELGDSALYFCASSVALAGNTGELFFGEGSRLTVL.

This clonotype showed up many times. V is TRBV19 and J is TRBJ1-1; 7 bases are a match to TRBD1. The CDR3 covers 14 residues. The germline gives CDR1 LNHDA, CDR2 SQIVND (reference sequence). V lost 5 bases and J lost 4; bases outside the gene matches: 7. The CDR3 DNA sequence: TGTGCCAGTAGTTTGACAGGGAAACCCACTGAAGCTTTCTTT. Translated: CASSLTGKPTEAFF.

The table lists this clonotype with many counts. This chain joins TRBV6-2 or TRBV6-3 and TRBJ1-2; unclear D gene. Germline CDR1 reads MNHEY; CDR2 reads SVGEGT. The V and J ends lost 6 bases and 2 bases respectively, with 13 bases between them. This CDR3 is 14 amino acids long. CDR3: CASSVLGPNYGYTF. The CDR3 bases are TGTGCCAGCAGCGTCTTGGGCCCCAACTATGGCTACACCTTC.

The CDR3, as DNA: TGTGCCAGCAGCTTAGAGGAAGGGCCGGGAGTAAACTATGGCTACACCTTC. Amino acid sequence: CASSLEEGPGVNYGYTF. The chain links TRBV11-1 to TRBJ1-2, with unresolved D. Per the germline V gene, CDR1 is SGHAT and CDR2 is FQDESV (reference sequence). This CDR3 region has 17 residues. V gave up 1 base and J gave up 2 bases, with 17 bases separating them.

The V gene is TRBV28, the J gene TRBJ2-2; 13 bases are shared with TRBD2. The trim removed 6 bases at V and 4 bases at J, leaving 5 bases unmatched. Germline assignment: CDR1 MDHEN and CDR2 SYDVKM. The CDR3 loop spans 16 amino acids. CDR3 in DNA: TGTGCCAGCAGCGGACTAGCGGGAGCGCCCACCGGGGAGCTGTTTTTT. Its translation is CASSGLAGAPTGELFF.

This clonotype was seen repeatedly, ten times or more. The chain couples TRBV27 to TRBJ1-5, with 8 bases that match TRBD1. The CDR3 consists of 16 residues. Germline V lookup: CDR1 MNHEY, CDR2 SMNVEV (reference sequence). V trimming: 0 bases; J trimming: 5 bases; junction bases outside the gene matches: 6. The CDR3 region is CASSLSSGQGHQPQHF. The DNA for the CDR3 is TGTGCCAGCAGTTTATCTTCCGGACAGGGCCATCAGCCCCAGCATTTT.

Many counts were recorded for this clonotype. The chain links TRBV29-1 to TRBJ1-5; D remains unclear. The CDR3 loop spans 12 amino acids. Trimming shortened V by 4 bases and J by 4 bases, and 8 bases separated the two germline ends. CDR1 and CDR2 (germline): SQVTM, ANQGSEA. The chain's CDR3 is CSVVMANQPQHF. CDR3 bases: TGCAGCGTTGTGATGGCGAATCAGCCCCAGCATTTT. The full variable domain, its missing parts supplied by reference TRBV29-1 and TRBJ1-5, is SAVISQKPSRDICQRGTSLTIQCQVDSQVTMMFWYRQQPGQSLTLIATANQGSEATYESGFVIDKFPISRPNLTFSTLTVSNMSPEDSSIYLCSVVMANQPQHFGDGTRLSIL.

For the CDR3, the DNA is TGTGCCAGCAGTGATGGGCAGGGGAATCAGCCCCAGCATTTT. This codes for CASSDGQGNQPQHF. The V and J genes are TRBV6-1 and TRBJ1-5; D might be TRBD1 (6 bases). Germline values: CDR1 MNHNS, CDR2 SASEGT. CDR3 length: 14 residues. V was trimmed by 3 bases and J by 4 bases, leaving 10 bases between them.

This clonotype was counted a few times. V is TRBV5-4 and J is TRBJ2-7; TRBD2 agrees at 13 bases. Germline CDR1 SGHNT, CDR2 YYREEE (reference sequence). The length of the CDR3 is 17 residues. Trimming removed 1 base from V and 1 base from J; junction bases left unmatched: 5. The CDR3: CASSLTSGRALSYEQYF. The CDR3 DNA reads TGTGCCAGCAGCTTGACTAGCGGGAGGGCCCTGTCCTACGAGCAGTACTTC.

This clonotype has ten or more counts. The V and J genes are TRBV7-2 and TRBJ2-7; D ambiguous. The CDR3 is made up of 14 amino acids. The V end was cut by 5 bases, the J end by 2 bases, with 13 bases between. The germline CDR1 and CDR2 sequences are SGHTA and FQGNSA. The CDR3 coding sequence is TGTGCCAGCAGCACCGCCCGGAACCCCTACGAGCAGTACTTC. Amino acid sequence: CASSTARNPYEQYF.

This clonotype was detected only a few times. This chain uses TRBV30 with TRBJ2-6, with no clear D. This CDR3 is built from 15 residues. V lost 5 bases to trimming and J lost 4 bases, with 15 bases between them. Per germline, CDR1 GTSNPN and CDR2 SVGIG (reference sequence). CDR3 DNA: TGTGCCTGGGGTTTACCCGAAGTCGGGGCCAACGTCCTGACTTTC. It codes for CAWGLPEVGANVLTF.

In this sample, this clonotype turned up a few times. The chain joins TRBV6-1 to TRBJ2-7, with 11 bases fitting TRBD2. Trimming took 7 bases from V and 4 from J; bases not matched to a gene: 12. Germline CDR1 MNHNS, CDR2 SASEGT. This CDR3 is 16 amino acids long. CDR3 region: CASISWRLAGTYEQYF. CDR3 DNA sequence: TGTGCCAGCATCTCTTGGCGACTAGCGGGAACGTACGAGCAGTACTTC.

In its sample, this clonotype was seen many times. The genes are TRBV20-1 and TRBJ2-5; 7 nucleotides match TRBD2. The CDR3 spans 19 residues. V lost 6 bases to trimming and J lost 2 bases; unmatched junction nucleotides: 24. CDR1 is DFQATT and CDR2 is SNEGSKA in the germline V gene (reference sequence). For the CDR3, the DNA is TGCAGTGCCAAGGATACGGGCCAGCCGATGAGCGGGAATCAAGAGACCCAGTACTTC. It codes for CSAKDTGQPMSGNQETQYF.

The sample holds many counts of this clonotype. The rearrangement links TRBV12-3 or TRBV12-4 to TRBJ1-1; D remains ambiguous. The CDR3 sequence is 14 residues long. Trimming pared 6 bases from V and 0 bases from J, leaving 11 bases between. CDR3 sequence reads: CASSPPQLNTEAFF. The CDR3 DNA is TGTGCCAGCAGCCCCCCGCAGCTGAACACTGAAGCTTTCTTT.

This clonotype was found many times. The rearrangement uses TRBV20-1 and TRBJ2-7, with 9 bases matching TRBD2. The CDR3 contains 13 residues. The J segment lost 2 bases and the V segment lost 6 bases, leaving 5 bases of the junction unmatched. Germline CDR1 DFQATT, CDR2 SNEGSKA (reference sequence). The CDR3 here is CSADAGGTYEQYF. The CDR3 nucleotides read TGCAGTGCCGACGCGGGGGGGACCTACGAGCAGTACTTC.

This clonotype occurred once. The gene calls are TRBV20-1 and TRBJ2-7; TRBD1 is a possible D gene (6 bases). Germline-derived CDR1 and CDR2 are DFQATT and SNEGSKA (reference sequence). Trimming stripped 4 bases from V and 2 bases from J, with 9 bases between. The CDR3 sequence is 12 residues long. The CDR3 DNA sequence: TGCAGTGCTATAGGACAGCCCTACGAGCAGTACTTC. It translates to CSAIGQPYEQYF.

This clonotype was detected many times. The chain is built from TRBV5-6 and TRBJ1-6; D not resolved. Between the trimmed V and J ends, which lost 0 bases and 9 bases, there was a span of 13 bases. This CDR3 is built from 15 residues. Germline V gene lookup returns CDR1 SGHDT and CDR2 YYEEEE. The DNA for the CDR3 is TGTGCCAGCAGCTTGGCCGACGGGCGAAGTTCACCCCTCCACTTT. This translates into CASSLADGRSSPLHF.

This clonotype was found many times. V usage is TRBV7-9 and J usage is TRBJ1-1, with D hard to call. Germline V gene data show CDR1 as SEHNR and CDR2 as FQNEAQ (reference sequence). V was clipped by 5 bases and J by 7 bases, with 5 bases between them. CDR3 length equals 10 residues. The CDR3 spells CASSVGEAFF. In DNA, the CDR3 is TGTGCCAGCAGCGTGGGTGAAGCTTTCTTT.

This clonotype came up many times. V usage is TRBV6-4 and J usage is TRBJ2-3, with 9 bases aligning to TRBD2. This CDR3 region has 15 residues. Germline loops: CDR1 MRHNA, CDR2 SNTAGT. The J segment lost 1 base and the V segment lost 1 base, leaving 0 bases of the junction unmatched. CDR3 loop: CASSDLAGGTDTQYF. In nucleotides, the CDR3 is TGTGCCAGCAGTGACTTAGCGGGAGGCACAGATACGCAGTATTTT.